Ten or more counts support the clone carrying this TCR beta chain. Sequencing was performed with immunoSEQ multiplex PCR; in TCRdb, only in-frame clones are kept and a portion is missing. This sample has 300,000 to 350,000 clones, with roughly 86% found just once. This specimen belongs to a study of Ad26.COV2.S vaccination and SARS-CoV-2 variants. Treatment: over 15 received Ad26.COV2.S at low or high dose, single or two shots; about 5 received placebo; per-sample allocation not given. The samples were gathered on day 63 after the first injection of vaccine or placebo. The CDR3 contains 14 residues. Per the germline V gene, CDR1 is SEHNR and CDR2 is FQNEAQ (reference sequence). Trimming at V came to 5 bases and at J to 2 bases, leaving 4 bases not matched to a gene.

This sequence was found in a person between 18 and 65 years old who received the Ad26.COV2.S COVID-19 vaccine or a placebo. The rearrangement links TRBV7-9 to TRBJ2-5; 8 nucleotides line up with TRBD1. The input for sequencing was peripheral blood, taken in a trial of Ad26.COV2.S vaccine versus placebo. The CDR3 DNA reads as TGTGCCAGCAGCAGCCACAGGGGGCAAGAGACCCAGTACTTC. It is translated as CASSSHRGQETQYF.